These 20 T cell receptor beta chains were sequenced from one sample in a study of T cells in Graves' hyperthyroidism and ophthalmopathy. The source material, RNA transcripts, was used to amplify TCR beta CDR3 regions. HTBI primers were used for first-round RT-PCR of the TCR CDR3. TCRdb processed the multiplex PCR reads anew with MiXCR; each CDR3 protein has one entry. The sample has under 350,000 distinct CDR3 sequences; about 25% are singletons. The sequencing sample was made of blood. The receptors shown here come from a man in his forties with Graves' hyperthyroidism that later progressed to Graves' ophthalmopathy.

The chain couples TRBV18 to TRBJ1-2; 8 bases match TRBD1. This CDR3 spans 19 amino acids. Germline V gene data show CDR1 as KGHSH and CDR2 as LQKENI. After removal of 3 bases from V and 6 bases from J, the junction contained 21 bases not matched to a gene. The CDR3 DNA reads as TGTGCCAGCTCACCGTTTATCCTAACGGACAGGGCGAATCGGGATGGCTACACCTTC. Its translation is CASSPFILTDRANRDGYTF. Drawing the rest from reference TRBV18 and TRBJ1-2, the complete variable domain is NAGVMQNPRHLVRRRGQEARLRCSPMKGHSHVYWYRQLPEEGLKFMVYLQKENIIDESGMPKERFSAEFPKEGPSILRIQQVVRGDSAAYFCASSPFILTDRANRDGYTFGSGTRLTVV.

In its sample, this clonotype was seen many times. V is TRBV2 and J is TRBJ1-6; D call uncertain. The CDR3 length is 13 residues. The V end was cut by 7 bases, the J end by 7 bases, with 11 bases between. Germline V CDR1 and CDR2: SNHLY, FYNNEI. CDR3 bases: TGTGCCAGCATTGGGGAGTTGAATTCACCCCTCCACTTT. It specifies CASIGELNSPLHF.

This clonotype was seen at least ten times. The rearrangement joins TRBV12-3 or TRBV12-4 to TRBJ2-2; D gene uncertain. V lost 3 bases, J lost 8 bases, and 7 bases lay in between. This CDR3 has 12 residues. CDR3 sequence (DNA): TGTGCCAGCAGTTTTAATGATGGGGAGCTGTTTTTT. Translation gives CASSFNDGELFF.

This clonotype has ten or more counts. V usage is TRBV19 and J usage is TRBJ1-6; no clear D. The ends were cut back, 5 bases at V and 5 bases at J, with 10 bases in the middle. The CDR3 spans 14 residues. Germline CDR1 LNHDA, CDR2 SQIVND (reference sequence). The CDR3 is CASSLGLNNSPLHF. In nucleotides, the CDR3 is TGTGCCAGTAGTCTCGGGCTGAATAATTCACCCCTCCACTTT.

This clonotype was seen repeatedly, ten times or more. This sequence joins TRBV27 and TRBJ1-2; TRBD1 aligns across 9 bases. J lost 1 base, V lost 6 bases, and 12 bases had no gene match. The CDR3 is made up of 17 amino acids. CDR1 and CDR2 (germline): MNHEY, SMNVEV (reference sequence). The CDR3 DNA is TGTGCCAGCAGCGCCCTACCGGGACAGGGATTTAACTATGGCTACACCTTC. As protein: CASSALPGQGFNYGYTF.

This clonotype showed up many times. CDR3 in DNA: TGTGCTAGTGGTTTGGGGGCGGAACAGGGGGCCAGCCGGGGCTATGGCTACACCTTC. As protein: CASGLGAEQGASRGYGYTF. The rearrangement uses TRBV12-5 and TRBJ1-2; 9 positions agree with TRBD1. The germline V gene has CDR1 LGHNT and CDR2 FRNRAP. The CDR3 loop spans 19 amino acids. The junction had 16 bases not matched to a gene; V was cut back by 1 base and J by 4 bases.

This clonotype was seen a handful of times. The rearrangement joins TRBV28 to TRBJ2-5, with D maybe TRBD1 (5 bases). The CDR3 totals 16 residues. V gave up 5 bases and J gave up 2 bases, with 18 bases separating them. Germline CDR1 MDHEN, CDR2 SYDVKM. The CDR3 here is CASSQGLDPIQETQYF. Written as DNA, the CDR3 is TGTGCCAGCAGTCAGGGTCTCGACCCAATACAAGAGACCCAGTACTTC.

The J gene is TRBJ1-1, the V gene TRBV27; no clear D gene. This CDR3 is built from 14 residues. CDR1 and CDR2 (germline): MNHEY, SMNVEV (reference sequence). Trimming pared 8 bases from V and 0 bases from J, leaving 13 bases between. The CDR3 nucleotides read TGTGCCAGCGGTAGGGTGTCGGTGAACACTGAAGCTTTCTTT. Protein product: CASGRVSVNTEAFF.

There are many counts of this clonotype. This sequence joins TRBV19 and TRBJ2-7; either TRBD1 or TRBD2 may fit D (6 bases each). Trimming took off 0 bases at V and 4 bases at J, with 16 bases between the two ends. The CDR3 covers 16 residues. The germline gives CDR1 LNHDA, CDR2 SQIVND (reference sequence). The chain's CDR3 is CASSIDAKKGGYEQYF. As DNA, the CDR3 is TGTGCCAGTAGTATAGACGCTAAGAAAGGGGGGTACGAGCAGTACTTC.

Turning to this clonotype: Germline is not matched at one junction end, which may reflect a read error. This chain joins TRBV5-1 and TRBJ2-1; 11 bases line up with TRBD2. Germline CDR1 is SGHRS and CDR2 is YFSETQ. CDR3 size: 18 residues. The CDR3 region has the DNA TGCGCCAGCAGCTTGGGGACTAGCGGGCCGTCCTCCCACAATGAGCAGTTCTTC. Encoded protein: CASSLGTSGPSSHNEQFF.

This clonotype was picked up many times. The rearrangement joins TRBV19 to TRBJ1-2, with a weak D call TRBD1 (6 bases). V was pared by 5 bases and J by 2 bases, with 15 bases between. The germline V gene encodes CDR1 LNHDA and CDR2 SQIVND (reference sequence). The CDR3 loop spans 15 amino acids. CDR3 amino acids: CASSVYRGGNYGYTF. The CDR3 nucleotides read TGTGCCAGTAGTGTGTATCGAGGGGGAAACTATGGCTACACCTTC.

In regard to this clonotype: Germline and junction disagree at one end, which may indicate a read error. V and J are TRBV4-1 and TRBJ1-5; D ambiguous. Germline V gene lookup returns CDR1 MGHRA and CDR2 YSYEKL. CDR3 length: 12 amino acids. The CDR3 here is CASSQPNQPRHF. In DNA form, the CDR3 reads TGCGCCAGCAGCCAACCCAATCAGCCCCGGCATTTT.

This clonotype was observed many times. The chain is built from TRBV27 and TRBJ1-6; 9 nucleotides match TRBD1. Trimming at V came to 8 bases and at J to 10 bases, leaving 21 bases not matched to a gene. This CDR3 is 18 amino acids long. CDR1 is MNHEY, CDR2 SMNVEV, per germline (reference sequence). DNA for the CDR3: TGTGCCAGCTTCTCCCTCGGGACAGGGCAAGCCGTTCGGTCACCCCTCCACTTT. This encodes CASFSLGTGQAVRSPLHF.

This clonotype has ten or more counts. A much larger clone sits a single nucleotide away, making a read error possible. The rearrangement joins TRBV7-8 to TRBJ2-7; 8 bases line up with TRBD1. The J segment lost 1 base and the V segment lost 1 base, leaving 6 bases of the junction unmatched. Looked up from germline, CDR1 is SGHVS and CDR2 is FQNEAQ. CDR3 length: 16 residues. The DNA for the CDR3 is TGTGCCAGCAGCTTAGAGGGACAGGAGGATTCCTACGAGCAGTACTTC. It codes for CASSLEGQEDSYEQYF.

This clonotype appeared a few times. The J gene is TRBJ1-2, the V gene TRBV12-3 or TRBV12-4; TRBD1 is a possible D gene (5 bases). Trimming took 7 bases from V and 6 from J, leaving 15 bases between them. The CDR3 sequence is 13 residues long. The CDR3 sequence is CASNAGTVNGYTF. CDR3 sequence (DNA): TGTGCCAGCAACGCCGGGACGGTAAATGGCTACACCTTC.

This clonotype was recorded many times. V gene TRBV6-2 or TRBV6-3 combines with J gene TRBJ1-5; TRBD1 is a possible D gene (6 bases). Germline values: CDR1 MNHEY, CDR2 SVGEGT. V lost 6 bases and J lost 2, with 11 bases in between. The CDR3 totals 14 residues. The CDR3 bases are TGTGCCAGCAGGGATGGGGGCGGCAATCAGCCCCAGCATTTT. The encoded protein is CASRDGGGNQPQHF.

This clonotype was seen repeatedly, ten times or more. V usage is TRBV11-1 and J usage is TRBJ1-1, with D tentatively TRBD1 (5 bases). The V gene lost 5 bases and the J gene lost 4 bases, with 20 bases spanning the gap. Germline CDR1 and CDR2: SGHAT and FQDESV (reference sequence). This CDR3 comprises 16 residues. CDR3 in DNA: TGTGCCAGCAGCAAGGAGGGGTTGCGGGGGAGCACTGAAGCTTTCTTT. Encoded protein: CASSKEGLRGSTEAFF.

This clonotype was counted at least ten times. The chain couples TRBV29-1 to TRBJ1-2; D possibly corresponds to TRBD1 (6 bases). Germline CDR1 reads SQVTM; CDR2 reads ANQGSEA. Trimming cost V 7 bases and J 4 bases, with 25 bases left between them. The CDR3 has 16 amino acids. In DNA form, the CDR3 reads TGCAGCGCGGGGGGCGAGAGCAGACTATGGGGCTATGGCTACACCTTC. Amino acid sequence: CSAGGESRLWGYGYTF.

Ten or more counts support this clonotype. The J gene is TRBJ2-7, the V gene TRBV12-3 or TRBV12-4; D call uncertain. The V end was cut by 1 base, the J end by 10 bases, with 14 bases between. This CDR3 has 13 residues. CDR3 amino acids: CASSLEPKTQQYF. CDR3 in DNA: TGTGCCAGCAGTTTAGAACCAAAGACTCAACAGTACTTC.

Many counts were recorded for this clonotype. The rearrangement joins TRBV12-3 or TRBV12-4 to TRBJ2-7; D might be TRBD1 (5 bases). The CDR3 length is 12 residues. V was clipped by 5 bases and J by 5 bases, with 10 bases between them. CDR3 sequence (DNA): TGTGCCAGCAGTCTCAGGGCAAACGAGCAGTACTTC. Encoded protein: CASSLRANEQYF.